The rows below give T cell receptor beta chains drawn from one sample of a study of blood T cell repertoires in COVID-19. The method was immunoSEQ multiplex PCR; TCRdb's version includes in-frame clones alone and lacks a portion of them. This sample has 120,000 or so clones, with 75% to 80% found just once. Specimen: peripheral blood. The receptors come from a woman older than 75 with active or convalescent COVID-19. CDR3s include the opening cysteine and the closing phenylalanine or tryptophan. A D gene is named only where the DNA matches it firmly. Not all rows give a size; the values are once, few, many and, for expanded clones, a class.

v_gene,j_gene,d_gene,abundance,CDR3nt,CDR3aa
TRBV12-3/TRBV12-4,TRBJ1-2,NA,NA,TGTGCCAGCAGTTTACGGGGAAGGGAAGGCTACACCTTC,CASSLRGREGYTF
TRBV4-3,TRBJ1-5,NA,once,TGCGCCAGCAGCCAAGATCGGGACAACCGATATCCGCCCCAGCATTTT,CASSQDRDNRYPPQHF
TRBV28,TRBJ1-5,NA,NA,TGTGCCAGCAGTCTCAGGGTGTTTGGTCAGCCCCAGCATTTT,CASSLRVFGQPQHF
TRBV5-1,TRBJ2-1,TRBD2,few,TGCGCCAGCAGCTCCGAAGCGGGGGGCTCCTACAATGAGCAGTTCTTC,CASSSEAGGSYNEQFF
TRBV2,TRBJ1-5,NA,NA,TGTGCCAGCAGTACAGGAAGGATACAGCCCCAGCATTTT,CASSTGRIQPQHF
TRBV11-3,TRBJ1-1,NA,NA,TGTGCCAGCAGCCGGGGTGGCACTGAAGCTTTCTTT,CASSRGGTEAFF
TRBV7-9,TRBJ2-1,NA,once,TGTGCCAGCAGGAGTGTTGGCGGGGATTACAATGAGCAGTTCTTC,CASRSVGGDYNEQFF
TRBV7-8,TRBJ2-3,NA,few,TGTGCCAGCAGCTTACATGGCCCCACAGATACGCAGTATTTT,CASSLHGPTDTQYF
TRBV6-2/TRBV6-3,TRBJ1-2,NA,few,TGTGCCAGCAGTTACTCAGGCAGGGTAACCTATGGCTACACCTTC,CASSYSGRVTYGYTF
TRBV5-1,TRBJ2-5,TRBD1,once,TGCGCCAGCAGCCCGGGACAGTTAGAGACCCAGTACTTC,CASSPGQLETQYF
TRBV7-2,TRBJ2-7,TRBD2,NA,TGTGCCAGCAGCGATGGACTAGCGGGAGAGCAGTACTTC,CASSDGLAGEQYF
TRBV11-2,TRBJ2-7,NA,NA,TGTGCCAGCAGCTTTTACCGATCATGGGGCAGGCCCTACGAGCAGTACTTC,CASSFYRSWGRPYEQYF
TRBV30,TRBJ2-2,NA,NA,TGTGCCTGGATTCATAGCGGTTCCACCGGGGAGCTGTTTTTT,CAWIHSGSTGELFF
TRBV7-8,TRBJ2-4,TRBD2,NA,TGTGCCAGCAGCCTCTTAGCGGGAGTAGCCAAAAACATTCAGTACTTC,CASSLLAGVAKNIQYF
TRBV7-9,TRBJ2-1,TRBD2,NA,TGTGCCAGCAGCCCCCCGGGACTAGCGGGAGGGAGAGGTGAGCAGTTCTTC,CASSPPGLAGGRGEQFF
TRBV5-6,TRBJ1-5,NA,NA,TGTGCCAGCAGCTTGGGGGTCGGGGATCAGCCCCAGCATTTT,CASSLGVGDQPQHF
TRBV28,TRBJ2-7,NA,NA,TGTGCCAGCAGTATCAGCAGTCGGGGTAATTACGAGCAGTACTTC,CASSISSRGNYEQYF
TRBV15,TRBJ1-1,NA,NA,TGTGCCACCAGCAGAGATATCGGGGGGAACACTGAAGCTTTCTTT,CATSRDIGGNTEAFF
TRBV19,TRBJ1-2,TRBD1,NA,TGTGCCAGTAGTATTAGAGTGGGACAGGACTATGGCTACACCTTC,CASSIRVGQDYGYTF
TRBV30,TRBJ1-2,TRBD1,few,TGTGCCTGGGCAGGGGGCGCGTATCATGGCTACACCTTC,CAWAGGAYHGYTF
TRBV5-5,TRBJ2-3,TRBD2,NA,TGTGCCAGCAGCTTGGTTCTCGCGGCTAGCGGGATTGTAGATACGCAGTATTTT,CASSLVLAASGIVDTQYF
TRBV28,TRBJ1-5,TRBD1,NA,TGTGCCAGCAGTTCCGGGACAGGGCTGGGCCAGCCCCAGCATTTT,CASSSGTGLGQPQHF
TRBV2,TRBJ2-7,TRBD1,NA,TGTGCCAGCAGTGAGGGACAGCTCTACGAGCAGTACTTC,CASSEGQLYEQYF
TRBV5-1,TRBJ2-1,NA,NA,TGCGCCAGCAGCGTCCAGGGCAATGAGCAGTTCTTC,CASSVQGNEQFF
TRBV28,TRBJ1-3,NA,NA,TGTGCCAGCAGACCACTTCGAGGGGAGGGGAGCTCTGGAAACACCATATATTTT,CASRPLRGEGSSGNTIYF
TRBV7-2,TRBJ2-7,NA,NA,TGTGCCAGCAGCCCCGTCGGACGGGACTACGAGCAGTACTTC,CASSPVGRDYEQYF
TRBV6-2/TRBV6-3,TRBJ2-5,TRBD1,NA,TGTGCCAGCAGCAGGACAGGGGGCGCGATAAAGACCCAGTACTTC,CASSRTGGAIKTQYF
TRBV11-1,TRBJ2-5,NA,NA,TGTGCCAGCAGCTTACCCGGACTAGGGGGGACCCAGTACTTC,CASSLPGLGGTQYF
TRBV5-5,TRBJ2-5,NA,NA,TGTGCCAGCAGCCGTTCCGCAACATACCAAGAGACCCAGTACTTC,CASSRSATYQETQYF
TRBV5-4,TRBJ2-7,NA,NA,TGTGCCAGCAGCCAGGGTTCCTACGAGCAGTACTTC,CASSQGSYEQYF
TRBV6-5,TRBJ1-2,NA,NA,TGTGCCAGCAGGTCCCCTCACTCTGCTGACTATGGCTACACCTTC,CASRSPHSADYGYTF
TRBV10-2,TRBJ2-3,TRBD1,few,TGCGCCAGCAAACGGGACAGAGGGCGAGATACGCAGTATTTT,CASKRDRGRDTQYF
TRBV15,TRBJ1-2,NA,NA,TGTGCCACCAGCAGGAGGACAGAGAACTATGGCTACACCTTC,CATSRRTENYGYTF
TRBV5-1,TRBJ2-1,NA,NA,TGCGCCAGCAGCGGAGGCGGCTCCTACAATGAGCAGTTCTTC,CASSGGGSYNEQFF
TRBV27,TRBJ1-3,NA,NA,TGTGCCAGCAGTCCCTCATTGGTAGAGATTGGAAACACCATATATTTT,CASSPSLVEIGNTIYF
TRBV10-3,TRBJ2-3,TRBD2,NA,TGTGCCATCAACCCCAGGGAGGGACTAGGCACAGATACGCAGTATTTT,CAINPREGLGTDTQYF
TRBV7-6,TRBJ2-3,NA,NA,TGTGCCGTCCGTCTCGGTGATACGCAGTATTTT,CAVRLGDTQYF
TRBV12-5,TRBJ1-3,NA,NA,TGTGCTAGTGGTTTTTTGGGGACTTCAGGAAACACCATATATTTT,CASGFLGTSGNTIYF
TRBV4-1,TRBJ1-2,NA,NA,TGCGCCAGCAGCCACCGGACAGCATCTAACTATGGCTACACCTTC,CASSHRTASNYGYTF
TRBV27,TRBJ2-7,TRBD1,NA,TGTGCCAGCAGACGGGACAGGGGTTTTATCGAGCAGTACTTC,CASRRDRGFIEQYF
TRBV12-1,TRBJ1-4,NA,NA,TGTGCCAGCACTTGGGGCGGAGCTAATGAAAAACTGTTTTTT,CASTWGGANEKLFF
TRBV28,TRBJ2-1,TRBD2,NA,TGTGCCAGCAGTTTATATCCGGGACTAGCGGGAGTCAATGAGCAGTTCTTC,CASSLYPGLAGVNEQFF
TRBV5-1,TRBJ2-7,NA,NA,TGCGCCAGCAGCCCCATGGGGGGTACCTACGAGCAGTACTTC,CASSPMGGTYEQYF
TRBV9,TRBJ2-5,TRBD1,NA,TGTGCCAGCAGTGCCACGGGACAGGGGGCCGAGACCCAGTACTTC,CASSATGQGAETQYF
TRBV20-1,TRBJ2-3,NA,NA,TGCAGTGTAGCTAGCACAGATACGCAGTATTTT,CSVASTDTQYF
TRBV28,TRBJ2-2,TRBD2,NA,TGTGCCAGCAGTTTTAGCGGGAGGGGGACCGGGGAGCTGTTTTTT,CASSFSGRGTGELFF
TRBV7-7,TRBJ2-5,NA,NA,TGTGCTAGCAGCGATACTTCCAAGGGCGGACTCCAAGAGACCCAGTACTTC,CASSDTSKGGLQETQYF
TRBV5-4,TRBJ2-5,TRBD2,NA,TGTGCCAGCAGCTTGACTAGCGGGAGGGAAGAGACCCAGTACTTC,CASSLTSGREETQYF
TRBV3-1/TRBV3-2,TRBJ2-1,TRBD2,NA,TGTGCCAGCAGCGCCCTAGCGGGAGGTGAGCAGTTCTTC,CASSALAGGEQFF
TRBV18,TRBJ1-5,NA,NA,TGTGCCAGCGCGGCCGCCAATCAGCCCCAGCATTTT,CASAAANQPQHF
TRBV5-1,TRBJ1-2,NA,NA,TGCGCCAGCAGCTTGGTTCGGCAGGGCCATGCTAACTATGGCTACACCTTC,CASSLVRQGHANYGYTF
TRBV27,TRBJ1-2,NA,NA,TGTGCCAGCAGTAAGCCAGGGGACTATGGCTACACCTTC,CASSKPGDYGYTF
TRBV25-1,TRBJ2-7,NA,few,TGTGCCAGCAGTGAACCCGGAGGGGCGGCCTACGAGCAGTACTTC,CASSEPGGAAYEQYF
TRBV4-2,TRBJ2-7,NA,NA,TGTGCCAGCAGCCAGGACAGTTTCGGTTTCTCCTACGAGCAGTACTTC,CASSQDSFGFSYEQYF
TRBV10-3,TRBJ2-2,TRBD2,NA,TGTGCCACCGAGACTAGCGAGAAAGCCGGGGAGCTGTTTTTT,CATETSEKAGELFF
TRBV7-2,TRBJ2-7,TRBD2,NA,TGTGCCAGCAGCTTAGGCCCGCAGGGAGGGGACCAGTCCTACGAGCAGTACTTC,CASSLGPQGGDQSYEQYF
TRBV24-1,TRBJ2-1,NA,NA,TGTGCCACCAGTGATGGCCCTCCAATCGTGACGGGAGAGGACAATGAGCAGTTCTTC,CATSDGPPIVTGEDNEQFF
TRBV9,TRBJ2-1,NA,NA,TGTGCCAGCAGCGTACAGGCGGGTGCTATCTTTCATGAGCAGTTCTTC,CASSVQAGAIFHEQFF
TRBV5-4,TRBJ1-6,NA,NA,TGTGCCAGCAGCTTTCTGGGGGCGACTAATTCACCCCTCCACTTT,CASSFLGATNSPLHF
TRBV18,TRBJ1-2,NA,many,TGTGCCAGCTCACCAATGCAGTCGCCAGGGTCCTATGGCTACACCTTC,CASSPMQSPGSYGYTF